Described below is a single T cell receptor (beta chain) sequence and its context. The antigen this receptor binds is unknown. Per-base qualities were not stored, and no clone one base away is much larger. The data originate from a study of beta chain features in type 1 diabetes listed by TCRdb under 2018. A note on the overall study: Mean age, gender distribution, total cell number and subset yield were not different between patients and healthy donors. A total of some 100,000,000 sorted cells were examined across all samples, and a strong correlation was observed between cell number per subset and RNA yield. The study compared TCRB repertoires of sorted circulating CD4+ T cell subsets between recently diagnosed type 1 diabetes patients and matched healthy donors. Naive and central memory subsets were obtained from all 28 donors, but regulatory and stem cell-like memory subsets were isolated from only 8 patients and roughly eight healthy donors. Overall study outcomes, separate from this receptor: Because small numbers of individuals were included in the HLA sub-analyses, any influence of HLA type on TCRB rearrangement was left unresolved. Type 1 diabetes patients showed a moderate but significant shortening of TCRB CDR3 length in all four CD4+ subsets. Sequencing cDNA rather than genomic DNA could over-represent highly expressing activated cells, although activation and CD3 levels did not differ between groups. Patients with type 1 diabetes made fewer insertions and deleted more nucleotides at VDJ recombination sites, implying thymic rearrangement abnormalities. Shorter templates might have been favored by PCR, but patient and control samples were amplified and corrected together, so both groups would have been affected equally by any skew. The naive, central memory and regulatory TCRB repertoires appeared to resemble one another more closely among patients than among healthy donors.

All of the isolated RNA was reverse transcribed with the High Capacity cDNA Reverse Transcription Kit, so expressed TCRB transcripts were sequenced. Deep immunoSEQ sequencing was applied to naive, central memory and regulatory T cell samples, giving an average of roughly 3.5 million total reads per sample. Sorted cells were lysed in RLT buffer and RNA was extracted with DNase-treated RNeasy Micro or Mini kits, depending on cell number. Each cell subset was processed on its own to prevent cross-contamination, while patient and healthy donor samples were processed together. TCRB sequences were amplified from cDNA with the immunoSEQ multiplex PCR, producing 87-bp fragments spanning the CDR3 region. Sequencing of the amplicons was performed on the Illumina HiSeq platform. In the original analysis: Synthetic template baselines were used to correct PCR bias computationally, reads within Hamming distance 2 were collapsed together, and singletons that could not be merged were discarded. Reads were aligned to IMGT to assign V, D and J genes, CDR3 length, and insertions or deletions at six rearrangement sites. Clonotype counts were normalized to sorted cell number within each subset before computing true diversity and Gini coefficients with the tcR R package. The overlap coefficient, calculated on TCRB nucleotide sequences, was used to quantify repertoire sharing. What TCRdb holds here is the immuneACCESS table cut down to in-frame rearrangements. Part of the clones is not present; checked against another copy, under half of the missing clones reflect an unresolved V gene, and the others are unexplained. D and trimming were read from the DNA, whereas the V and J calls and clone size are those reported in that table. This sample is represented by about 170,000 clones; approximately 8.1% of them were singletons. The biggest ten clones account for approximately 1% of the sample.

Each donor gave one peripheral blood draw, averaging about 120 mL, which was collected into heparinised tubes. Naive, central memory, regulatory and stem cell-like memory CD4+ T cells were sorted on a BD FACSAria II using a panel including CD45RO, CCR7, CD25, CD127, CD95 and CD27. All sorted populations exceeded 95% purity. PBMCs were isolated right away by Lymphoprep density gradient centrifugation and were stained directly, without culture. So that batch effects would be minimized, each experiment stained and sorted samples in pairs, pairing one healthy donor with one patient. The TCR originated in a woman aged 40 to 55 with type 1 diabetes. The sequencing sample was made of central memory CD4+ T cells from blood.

The CDR3 here reads CSVSDSYEQYF. The DNA is as follows: TGCAGCGTTTCGGACAGCTACGAGCAGTACTTC. The rearranged chain carries TRBV29-1 and TRBJ2-7; the best D guess is TRBD1, with 6 bases matching. Looking up the germline V gene yields CDR1 SQVTM and CDR2 ANQGSEA. The CDR3 runs 11 amino acids, cysteine and phenylalanine included. The retained sequence is limited to the CDR3, 33 bases, with the frame set at the first base. V and J are truncated by 5 bases and 3 bases respectively, leaving an intervening sequence of 8 bases.